These T cell receptor beta chains were read from a single sample in a study of cytomegalovirus exposure and HLA in healthy donors. Libraries were prepared by immunoSEQ multiplex PCR; TCRdb keeps only in-frame clonotypes and omits some of them. This sample has approximately 140,000 clones, with under 85% found just once. The specimen sequenced was PBMCs. These receptors originate from a boy between 10 and 17 years old in good health and CMV-seronegative. Each CDR3 is given with its conserved first and last residue. D genes are given only for firm matches. Size is omitted from some rows. Given values are once, few, many or a class for expanded clones.

TRBJ2-3 - TRBD2 TRBV7-2 TGTGCCAGCAGCCACGAGCGGGGGGCCACAGATACGCAGTATTTT CASSHERGATDTQYF
TRBJ2-2 - - TRBV5-1 TGCGCCAGCAGCTCCCAGGACAGTCGAAACACCGGGGAGCTGTTTTTT CASSSQDSRNTGELFF
TRBJ1-2 - TRBD1 TRBV27 TGTGCCAGCAGCCCGGGACAGAACTATGGCTACACCTTC CASSPGQNYGYTF
TRBJ2-1 - TRBD2 TRBV5-4 TGTGCCAGCAGCTCCGAACTAGCGGGAGTCTCCAATGAGCAGTTCTTC CASSSELAGVSNEQFF
TRBJ2-7 few TRBD1 TRBV6-6 TGTGCCAGCAGTTCCTTCCGGACAGGAGCCTCCTACGAGCAGTACTTC CASSSFRTGASYEQYF
TRBJ2-1 - TRBD2 TRBV6-1 TGTGCCAGCACCGGGAGGTGGACTTTCTACAATGAGCAGTTCTTC CASTGRWTFYNEQFF
TRBJ2-5 - TRBD2 TRBV7-9 TGTTCCAGCAGCACCACTAGCGGCGAACGGGAGACCCAGTACTTC CSSSTTSGERETQYF
TRBJ1-1 once - TRBV28 TGTGCCAGCAGTTTAACATCATCTGGCACTGAAGCTTTCTTT CASSLTSSGTEAFF
TRBJ1-4 - - TRBV5-4 TGTGCCAGCAGCTTATTAAATGAAAAACTGTTTTTT CASSLLNEKLFF
TRBJ2-2 - TRBD2 TRBV9 TGTGCCAGCAGCGCTAGCGGGACGCCCGGGGAGCTGTTTTTT CASSASGTPGELFF
TRBJ1-1 - TRBD1 TRBV7-2 TGTGCCAGCAGCTTAAGGACAGGGGTTAACACTGAAGCTTTCTTT CASSLRTGVNTEAFF
TRBJ2-5 - - TRBV4-2 TGTGCCAGCAGCCAAGATCGAGGAGGACAAGAGACCCAGTACTTC CASSQDRGGQETQYF
TRBJ2-2 - TRBD2 TRBV15 TGTGCCACCAGCAGAGATGGGAGGGGAGAGTACACCGGGGAGCTGTTTTTT CATSRDGRGEYTGELFF
TRBJ1-4 - - TRBV6-6 TGTGCCAGCAGTTACTCAGGAGGGTACGAAAAACTGTTTTTT CASSYSGGYEKLFF
TRBJ2-7 - TRBD2 TRBV19 TGTGCCAGTAGTATCAGGACTAGCGGGATTGGGGAGCAGTACTTC CASSIRTSGIGEQYF
TRBJ1-5 once TRBD1 TRBV5-4 TGTGCCAGCAGCTTGGGACAGGGGGCGAGCGGCAATCAGCCCCAGCATTTT CASSLGQGASGNQPQHF
TRBJ1-5 - - TRBV5-6 TGTGCCAGCAGCTTGGGGTCGGTCCAGGGCAATCAGCCCCAGCATTTT CASSLGSVQGNQPQHF
TRBJ2-5 - - TRBV30 TGTGCCTGGAGCTCACCCGGGACCCAGTACTTC CAWSSPGTQYF
TRBJ2-7 - TRBD1 TRBV4-1 TGCGCCAGCAGCCAAGGTACCGGGACAGGAGCCTACGAGCAGTACTTC CASSQGTGTGAYEQYF
TRBJ1-1 - - TRBV28 TGTGCCAGCAGTTTAGCAAACCGGGTCCCCTCGGCTTTCTTT CASSLANRVPSAFF
TRBJ2-5 - - TRBV10-1 TGCGCCAGCAGTGAGTCCGGGACTCGCGCAGTTGGAGAGACCCAGTACTTC CASSESGTRAVGETQYF
TRBJ2-1 - TRBD2 TRBV19 TGTGCCAGTAGTGCTTGGACTAGCGGTTACAATGAGCAGTTCTTC CASSAWTSGYNEQFF
TRBJ1-5 once - TRBV12-5 TGTGCTAGTGGTCTGAATCAGCCCCAGCATTTT CASGLNQPQHF
TRBJ2-3 - TRBD2 TRBV5-8 TGTGCCAGCAGCTTGGGAGCGGGGGGGCCGATGGATACGCAGTATTTT CASSLGAGGPMDTQYF
TRBJ1-3 few - TRBV27 TGTGCCAGCAGTTTAAAGAGACAGAGTGACACCATATATTTT CASSLKRQSDTIYF
TRBJ1-3 - - TRBV29-1 TGCAGCGTTGACAGGGGAAACACCATATATTTT CSVDRGNTIYF
TRBJ1-1 - TRBD1 TRBV6-6 TGTGCCAGCAGTTACTGGGGCTGGGGACAGCACACTGAAGCTTTCTTT CASSYWGWGQHTEAFF
TRBJ2-1 - - TRBV6-5 TGTGCCAGCAGCCCCCGGGTGGCCATATACAATGAGCAGTTCTTC CASSPRVAIYNEQFF
TRBJ2-1 - TRBD2 TRBV7-2 TGTGCCAGCAGCCCGGGACTAGCGGGCTCCTACAATGAGCAGTTCTTC CASSPGLAGSYNEQFF
TRBJ2-3 - - TRBV5-1 TGCGCCAGCAGCCCGGCGGAGTCTAGCACAGATACGCAGTATTTT CASSPAESSTDTQYF
TRBJ1-2 - - TRBV10-3 TGTGCCATCAGTGGGACCGGGACATCACAATCTAACTATGGCTACACCTTC CAISGTGTSQSNYGYTF
TRBJ1-1 - - TRBV5-6 TGTGCCAGCAGCAATACAGGGTATTCTGAAGCTTTCTTT CASSNTGYSEAFF
TRBJ2-1 few TRBD2 TRBV18 TGTGCCAGCTCACCGGGCAGCGGGGACTCCTACAATGAGCAGTTCTTC CASSPGSGDSYNEQFF
TRBJ2-1 - - TRBV4-1 TGCGCCAGCAGCCAAGTCGTCCATGAGCAGTTCTTC CASSQVVHEQFF
TRBJ2-5 - TRBD1 TRBV7-3 TGTGCCAGCAGCGGAGGGACAGGGTTTCCGGAGACCCAGTACTTC CASSGGTGFPETQYF
TRBJ1-6 - - TRBV27 TGTGCCAGCAGTCAAGGGGGTAATTCACCCCTCCACTTT CASSQGGNSPLHF
TRBJ2-1 - TRBD1 TRBV4-3 TGCGCCAGCAGCCAAGATACACAGGGGTCCTACAATGAGCAGTTCTTC CASSQDTQGSYNEQFF
TRBJ1-2 - TRBD1 TRBV2 TGTGCCAGCAGGGACAGGGATGAAGGCTCCACCTTC CASRDRDEGSTF
TRBJ2-7 few - TRBV5-6 TGTGCCAGCAGCCCGAGGCCAGGGCACGAGCAGTACTTC CASSPRPGHEQYF
TRBJ2-7 few - TRBV5-5 TGTGCCAGCAGCTTGGGGGGCAGGGGATCCTACGAGCAGTACTTC CASSLGGRGSYEQYF
TRBJ2-7 - TRBD2 TRBV11-2 TGTGCCAGCAGCTCTGGACTAGCGGGGGTATTTGAGCAGTACTTC CASSSGLAGVFEQYF
TRBJ2-3 - - TRBV4-3 TGCGCCAGCAGCCAAGTCCAGGGACTCACAGATACGCAGTATTTT CASSQVQGLTDTQYF
TRBJ1-3 once - TRBV15 TGTGCCACCAGCAGGACCGGGGACTCTGGAAACACCATATATTTT CATSRTGDSGNTIYF
TRBJ1-5 - - TRBV7-2 TGTGCCAGCAGCTTGGGGAGTCCAAGCGAGCCCCAGCATTTT CASSLGSPSEPQHF
TRBJ2-1 - - TRBV7-8 TGTGCCAGCAGCCCGGGACTGGACCACTACAATGAGCAGTTCTTC CASSPGLDHYNEQFF
TRBJ2-1 once - TRBV29-1 TGCAGCGTTGTCCTAGCTGATAATGAGCAGTTCTTC CSVVLADNEQFF
TRBJ1-3 - TRBD1 TRBV10-3 TGTGCCATCAGTGAAAACAGGGGAACTGGAAACACCATATATTTT CAISENRGTGNTIYF
TRBJ1-6 - TRBD1 TRBV9 TGTGCCAGCAGCGGGACAGGGCTTAATTCACCCCTCCACTTT CASSGTGLNSPLHF